A single sample gave rise to the 14 T cell receptor beta chains below, sequenced in a study of cytomegalovirus exposure and HLA in healthy donors. Sequencing used immunoSEQ multiplex PCR; TCRdb keeps in-frame clones, though not all of them. The sample carries some 130,000 clones, nearly 90% recorded once. Source material: PBMCs. These receptors all come from a woman aged 18-29 years in good health and CMV-seronegative.

The chain employs TRBV7-6 and TRBJ2-1; 8 nucleotides align to TRBD2. The length of the CDR3 is 17 residues. The V gene's germline CDR1 is SGHVS and CDR2 FNYEAQ. J was trimmed by 8 bases and V by 6 bases; bases with no gene match: 18. CDR3 sequence (DNA): TGTGCCAGCAGTAGAGGTGCGGGGACTAGTAATTTGTATGAGCAGTTCTTC. This gives the protein CASSRGAGTSNLYEQFF. Full variable domain (rest looked up from reference TRBV7-6 and TRBJ2-1): GAGVSQSPRYKVTKRGQDVALRCDPISGHVSLYWYRQALGQGPEFLTYFNYEAQQDKSGLPNDRFSAERPEGSISTLTIQRTEQRDSAMYRCASSRGAGTSNLYEQFFGPGTRLTVL.

This chain uses TRBV2 with TRBJ1-5; D remains unclear. Trimming took 3 bases from V and 9 from J, leaving 18 bases between them. This CDR3 is built from 15 residues. From germline, CDR1 is SNHLY and CDR2 FYNNEI. This chain's CDR3 is CASSEENIGVGPQHF. Here the CDR3 DNA reads TGTGCCAGCAGTGAGGAAAACATCGGGGTTGGGCCCCAGCATTTT.

This clone was seen once. The rearrangement uses TRBV2 and TRBJ1-1; the D gene is possibly TRBD1 (6 bases). CDR3 size: 14 residues. Germline V lookup: CDR1 SNHLY, CDR2 FYNNEI. Trimming left V 10 bases short and J 5 bases short, with 20 bases between. CDR3 residues: CATTAGTINTEAFF. DNA for the CDR3: TGTGCCACAACCGCCGGGACAATTAATACTGAAGCTTTCTTT.

The chain combines TRBV6-1 with TRBJ2-3; D not resolved. CDR3 length: 12 amino acids. Germline CDR1 and CDR2: MNHNS and SASEGT. With 10 bases removed from V and 2 bases from J, the gap between germline ends came to 10 bases. The CDR3 sequence: CATLWATDTQYF. The CDR3, as DNA: TGTGCCACCCTGTGGGCCACAGATACGCAGTATTTT.

The V and J genes are TRBV19 and TRBJ2-1; TRBD1 might be the D (5 bases). V was clipped by 5 bases and J by 8 bases, with 19 bases between them. CDR3 length: 15 amino acids. Germline V CDR1 and CDR2: LNHDA, SQIVND (reference sequence). The CDR3 coding sequence is TGTGCCAGTAGTCTTCGGGCAGGGTGGAACGATGAGCAGTTCTTC. It encodes CASSLRAGWNDEQFF.

The chain is built from TRBV5-1 and TRBJ2-5; D is perhaps TRBD2 (7 bases). This CDR3 has 13 residues. The ends were cut back, 4 bases at V and 6 bases at J, with 13 bases in the middle. The germline V gene encodes CDR1 SGHRS and CDR2 YFSETQ. CDR3 region: CASSPGGQQTQYF. In DNA form, the CDR3 reads TGCGCCAGCAGCCCCGGGGGGCAACAGACCCAGTACTTC.

V gene TRBV5-1 combines with J gene TRBJ1-5, with 7 bases identical to TRBD1. The CDR3 sequence is 15 residues long. V was pared by 0 bases and J by 5 bases, with 5 bases of the junction left unmatched. Germline V gene lookup returns CDR1 SGHRS and CDR2 YFSETQ. The CDR3 DNA reads TGCGCCAGCAGCTTGGAGGGACAGCCATATCAGCCCCAGCATTTT. This encodes CASSLEGQPYQPQHF.

The chain couples TRBV5-1 to TRBJ2-1; no clear D gene. V was trimmed by 1 base and J by 6 bases, leaving 8 bases between them. The CDR3 has 13 amino acids. Per the germline V gene, CDR1 is SGHRS and CDR2 is YFSETQ. The CDR3 sequence is CASSLYLSNEQFF. The CDR3, as DNA: TGCGCCAGCAGCTTGTACCTATCCAATGAGCAGTTCTTC.

This chain joins TRBV29-1 and TRBJ2-3; 7 bases agree with TRBD1. Germline CDR1 SQVTM, CDR2 ANQGSEA. The CDR3 is 14 amino acids. V lost 6 bases to trimming and J lost 0 bases; unmatched junction nucleotides: 6. The CDR3 reads CSVAGGSSTDTQYF. The CDR3 DNA is TGCAGCGTGGCAGGGGGTTCTAGCACAGATACGCAGTATTTT.

The chain recombines TRBV2 with TRBJ2-1; perhaps TRBD1 as D (6 bases). Deletions cut 7 bases from V and 12 bases from J, with 10 bases between. This CDR3 has 10 amino acids. Germline loops: CDR1 SNHLY, CDR2 FYNNEI. The CDR3, as DNA: TGTGCCAGCATCAGGGGAGTGCAGTTCTTC. Amino acids: CASIRGVQFF.

The chain links TRBV7-3 to TRBJ1-1; D remains ambiguous. The ends were cut back, 4 bases at V and 6 bases at J, with 15 bases in the middle. The CDR3 contains 14 residues. Germline V CDR1 and CDR2: SGHTA, FQGTGA. This chain's CDR3 is CASSYEVGGAEAFF. In DNA, the CDR3 is TGTGCCAGCAGCTATGAGGTAGGCGGGGCTGAAGCTTTCTTT.

The chain links TRBV2 to TRBJ2-5, with TRBD2 matching over 9 bases. V gave up 4 bases and J gave up 5 bases; unmatched junction bases: 8. From germline, CDR1 is SNHLY and CDR2 FYNNEI. This CDR3 is 15 amino acids long. The CDR3 DNA sequence: TGTGCCAGCAGTGTACCTAGCGGGGAGGGGGAGACCCAGTACTTC. Its protein is CASSVPSGEGETQYF.

This clone is a singleton in its sample. The rearrangement uses TRBV4-1 and TRBJ1-4; D is possibly TRBD1 (5 bases). This CDR3 is 14 amino acids long. The V gene lost 4 bases and the J gene lost 4 bases, with 10 bases spanning the gap. Germline CDR1 is MGHRA and CDR2 is YSYEKL. CDR3 nucleotide sequence: TGCGCCAGCAGCCGCGGGGGTCTTAATGAAAAACTGTTTTTT. As protein: CASSRGGLNEKLFF.

This chain connects TRBV27 to TRBJ2-2; D is unresolved. The CDR3 sequence is 17 residues long. Trimming removed 6 bases at V and 5 bases at J, with 22 bases between. In germline, CDR1 is MNHEY, CDR2 SMNVEV (reference sequence). CDR3 residues: CASSPDTGSMRTGELFF. The CDR3 coding sequence is TGTGCCAGCAGCCCAGATACCGGGTCCATGAGGACCGGGGAGCTGTTTTTT.